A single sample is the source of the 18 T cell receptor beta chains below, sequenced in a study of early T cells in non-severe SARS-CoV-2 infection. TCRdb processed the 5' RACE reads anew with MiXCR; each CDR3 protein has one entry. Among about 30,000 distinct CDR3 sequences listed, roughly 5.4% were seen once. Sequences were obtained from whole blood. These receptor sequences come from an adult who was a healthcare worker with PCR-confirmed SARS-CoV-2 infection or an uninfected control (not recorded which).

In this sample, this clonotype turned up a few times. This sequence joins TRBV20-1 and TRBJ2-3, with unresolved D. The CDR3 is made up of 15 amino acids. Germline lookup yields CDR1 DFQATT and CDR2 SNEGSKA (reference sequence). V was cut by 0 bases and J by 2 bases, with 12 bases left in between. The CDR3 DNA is TGCAGTGCTAGAGATTCCAGTCAAGTCACAGATACGCAGTATTTT. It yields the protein CSARDSSQVTDTQYF.

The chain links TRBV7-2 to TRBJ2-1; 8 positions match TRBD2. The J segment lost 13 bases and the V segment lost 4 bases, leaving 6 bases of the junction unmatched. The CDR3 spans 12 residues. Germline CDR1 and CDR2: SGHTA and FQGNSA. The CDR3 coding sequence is TGTGCCAGCAGCTCCCAGACTAGCGCTCAGTTCTTC. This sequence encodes CASSSQTSAQFF.

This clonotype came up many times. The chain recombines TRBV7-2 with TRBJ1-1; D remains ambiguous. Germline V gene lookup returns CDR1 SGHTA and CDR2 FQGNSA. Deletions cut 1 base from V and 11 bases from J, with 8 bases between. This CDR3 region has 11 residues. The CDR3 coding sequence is TGTGCCAGCAGCTTAGGGGAGTTGGCTTTCTTT. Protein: CASSLGELAFF.

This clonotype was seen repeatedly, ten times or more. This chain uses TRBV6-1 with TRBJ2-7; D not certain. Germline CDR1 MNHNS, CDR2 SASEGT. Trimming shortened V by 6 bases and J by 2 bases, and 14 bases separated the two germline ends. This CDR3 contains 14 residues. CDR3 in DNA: TGTGCCAGCAGGACGGATGTCCCTACCTACGAGCAGTACTTC. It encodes CASRTDVPTYEQYF.

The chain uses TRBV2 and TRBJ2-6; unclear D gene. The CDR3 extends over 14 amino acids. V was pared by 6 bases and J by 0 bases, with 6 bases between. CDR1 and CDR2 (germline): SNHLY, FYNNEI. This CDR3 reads CASRAISGANVLTF. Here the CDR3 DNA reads TGTGCCAGCAGAGCCATCTCTGGGGCCAACGTCCTGACTTTC.

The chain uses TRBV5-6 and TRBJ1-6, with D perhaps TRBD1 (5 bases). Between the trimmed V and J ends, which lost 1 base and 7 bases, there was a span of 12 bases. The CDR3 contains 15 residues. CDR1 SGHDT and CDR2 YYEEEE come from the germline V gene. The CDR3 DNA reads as TGTGCCAGCAGCTTGCGCCAGGGAGAGAATTCACCCCTCCACTTT. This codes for CASSLRQGENSPLHF.

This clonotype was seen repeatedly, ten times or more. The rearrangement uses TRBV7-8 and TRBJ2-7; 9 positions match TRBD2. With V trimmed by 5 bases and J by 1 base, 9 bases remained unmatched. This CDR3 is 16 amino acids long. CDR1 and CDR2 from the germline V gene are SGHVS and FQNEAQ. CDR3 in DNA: TGTGCCAGCAGCCCGACGCCGGGACTAGCTTCCTACGAGCAGTACTTC. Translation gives CASSPTPGLASYEQYF.

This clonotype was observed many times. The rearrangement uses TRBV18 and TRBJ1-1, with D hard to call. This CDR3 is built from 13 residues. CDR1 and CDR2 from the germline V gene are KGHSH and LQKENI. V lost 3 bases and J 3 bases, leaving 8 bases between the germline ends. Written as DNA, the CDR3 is TGTGCCAGCTCACCGGGCCTGTACACTGAAGCTTTCTTT. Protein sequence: CASSPGLYTEAFF.

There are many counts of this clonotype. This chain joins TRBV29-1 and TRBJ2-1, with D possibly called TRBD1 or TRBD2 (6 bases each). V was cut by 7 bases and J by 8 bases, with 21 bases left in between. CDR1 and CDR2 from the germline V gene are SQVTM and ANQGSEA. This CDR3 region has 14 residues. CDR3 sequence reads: CSATRGVSGDEQFF. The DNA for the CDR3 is TGCAGCGCCACAAGGGGGGTATCGGGCGATGAGCAGTTCTTC.

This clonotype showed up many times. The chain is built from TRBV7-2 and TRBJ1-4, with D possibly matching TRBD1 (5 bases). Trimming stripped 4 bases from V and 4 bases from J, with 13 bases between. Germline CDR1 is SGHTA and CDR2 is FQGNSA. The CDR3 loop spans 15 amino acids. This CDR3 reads CASSSGLSLNEKLFF. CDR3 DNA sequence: TGTGCCAGCAGCTCGGGACTCAGCCTTAATGAAAAACTGTTTTTT.

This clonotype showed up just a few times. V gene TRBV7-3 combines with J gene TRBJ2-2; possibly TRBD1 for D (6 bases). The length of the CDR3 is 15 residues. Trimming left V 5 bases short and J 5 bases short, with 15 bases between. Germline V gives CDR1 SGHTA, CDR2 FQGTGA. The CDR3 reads CASSPARGQTGELFF. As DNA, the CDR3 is TGTGCCAGCAGCCCCGCCCGGGGACAAACCGGGGAGCTGTTTTTT. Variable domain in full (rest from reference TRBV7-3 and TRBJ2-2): GAGVSQTPSNKVTEKGKYVELRCDPISGHTALYWYRQSLGQGPEFLIYFQGTGAADDSGLPNDRFFAVRPEGSVSTLKIQRTERGDSAVYLCASSPARGQTGELFFGEGSRLTVL.

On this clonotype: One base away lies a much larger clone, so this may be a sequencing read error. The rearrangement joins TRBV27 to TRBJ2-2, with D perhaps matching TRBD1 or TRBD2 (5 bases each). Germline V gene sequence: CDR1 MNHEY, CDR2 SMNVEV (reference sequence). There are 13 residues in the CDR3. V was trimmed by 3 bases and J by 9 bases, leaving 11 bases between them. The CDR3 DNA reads TGTGCCAGCAGTTTTCGAGGGGCCAGGGAGCTGTTTTTT. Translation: CASSFRGARELFF.

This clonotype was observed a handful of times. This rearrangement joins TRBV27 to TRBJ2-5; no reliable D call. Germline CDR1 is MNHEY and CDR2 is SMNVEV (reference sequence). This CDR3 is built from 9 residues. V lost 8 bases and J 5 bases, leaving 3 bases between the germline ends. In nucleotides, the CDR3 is TGTGCCAGCGAGGAGACCCAGTACTTC. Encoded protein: CASEETQYF.

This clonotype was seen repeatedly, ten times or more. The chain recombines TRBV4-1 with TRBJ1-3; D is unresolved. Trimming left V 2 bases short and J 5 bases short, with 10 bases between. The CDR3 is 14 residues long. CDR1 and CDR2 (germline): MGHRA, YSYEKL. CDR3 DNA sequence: TGCGCCAGCAGCCAAATGCAGGATAGAAACACCATATATTTT. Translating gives CASSQMQDRNTIYF.

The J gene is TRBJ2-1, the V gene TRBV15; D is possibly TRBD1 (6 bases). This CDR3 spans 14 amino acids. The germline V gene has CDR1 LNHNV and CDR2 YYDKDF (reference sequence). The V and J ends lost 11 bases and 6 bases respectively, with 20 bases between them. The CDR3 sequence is CAARRDRGGNEQFF. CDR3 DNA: TGTGCCGCCCGCCGGGACCGAGGGGGCAATGAGCAGTTCTTC.

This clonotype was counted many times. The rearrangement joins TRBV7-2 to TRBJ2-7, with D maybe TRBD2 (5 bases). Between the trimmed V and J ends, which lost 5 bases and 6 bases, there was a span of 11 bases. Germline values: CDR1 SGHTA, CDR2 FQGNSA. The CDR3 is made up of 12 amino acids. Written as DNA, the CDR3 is TGTGCCAGCAGCCCCACTAGTGGCGAGCAGTACTTC. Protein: CASSPTSGEQYF.

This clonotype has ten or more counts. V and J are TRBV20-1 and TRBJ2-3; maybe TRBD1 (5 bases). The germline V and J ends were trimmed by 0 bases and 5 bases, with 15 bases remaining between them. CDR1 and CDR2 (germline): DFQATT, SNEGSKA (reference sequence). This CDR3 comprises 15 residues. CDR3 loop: CSARDATESLDTQYF. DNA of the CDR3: TGCAGTGCTAGAGATGCGACAGAATCACTAGATACGCAGTATTTT.

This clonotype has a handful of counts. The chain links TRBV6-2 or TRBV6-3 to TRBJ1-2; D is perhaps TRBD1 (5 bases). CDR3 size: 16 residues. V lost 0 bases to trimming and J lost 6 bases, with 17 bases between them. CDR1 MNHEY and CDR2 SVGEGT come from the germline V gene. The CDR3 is CASSYSIGFRQNGYTF. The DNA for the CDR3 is TGTGCCAGCAGTTACTCGATAGGTTTTCGACAGAATGGCTACACCTTC.